The 27 T cell receptor beta chains in this list originate from one sample, sequenced in a study of response to subunit inactivated influenza vaccine. Each CDR3 protein gets one entry after TCRdb re-called the RT-PCR reads with MiXCR. The sample shows roughly 700,000 distinct CDR3 sequences, around 13% of them seen only once. Sequenced material: PBMCs from blood, taken less than 15 days before vaccination. These receptors were taken from a man in his fifties who received an inactivated influenza vaccine.

V and J are TRBV4-3 and TRBJ1-5; D is uncertain. The CDR3 consists of 15 residues. Deletions cut 0 bases from V and 5 bases from J, with 11 bases between. In germline, CDR1 is LGHNA, CDR2 YSLEER. In DNA form, the CDR3 reads TGCGCCAGCAGCCAAGATCGAGGAGGGTATCAGCCCCAGCATTTT. Translating gives CASSQDRGGYQPQHF.

The chain employs TRBV10-3 and TRBJ2-3; D possibly corresponds to TRBD1 (5 bases). The CDR3 length is 14 residues. From germline, CDR1 is ENHRY and CDR2 SYGVKD. Trimming removed 10 bases from V and 0 bases from J, with 14 bases in between. CDR3 loop: CATRDSLSTDTQYF. The CDR3 bases are TGTGCCACCCGCGACAGTCTTAGCACAGATACGCAGTATTTT.

This clonotype was seen more than once but under ten times. The J gene is TRBJ2-3, the V gene TRBV5-4, with D perhaps TRBD1 (7 bases). The CDR3 has 16 residues. Germline CDR1 is SGHNT and CDR2 is YYREEE (reference sequence). Deletions cut 5 bases from V and 2 bases from J, with 18 bases between. CDR3 residues: CASSRDQGGPTDTQYF. The CDR3 bases are TGTGCCAGCAGTCGGGACCAGGGGGGCCCCACAGATACGCAGTATTTT. Combining the CDR3 with reference TRBV5-4 and TRBJ2-3 gives the whole variable domain ETGVTQSPTHLIKTRGQQVTLRCSSQSGHNTVSWYQQALGQGPQFIFQYYREEENGRGNFPPRFSGLQFPNYSSELNVNALELDDSALYLCASSRDQGGPTDTQYFGPGTRLTVL.

This clonotype was seen many times. J is TRBJ2-7 and V is TRBV5-1; 9 positions agree with TRBD1. This CDR3 comprises 14 residues. V was pared by 2 bases and J by 6 bases, with 6 bases of the junction left unmatched. Germline V lookup: CDR1 SGHRS, CDR2 YFSETQ. The CDR3 coding sequence is TGCGCCAGCAGCTTACAGGGGGCTAAGAGCGAGCAGTACTTC. Amino acid sequence: CASSLQGAKSEQYF. The full variable domain, in which reference TRBV5-1 and TRBJ2-7 provide the parts outside the CDR3, is KAGVTQTPRYLIKTRGQQVTLSCSPISGHRSVSWYQQTPGQGLQFLFEYFSETQRNKGNFPGRFSGRQFSNSRSEMNVSTLELGDSALYLCASSLQGAKSEQYFGPGTRLTVT.

This clonotype has a count of ten or more. This chain links TRBV7-2 with TRBJ2-7; D possibly uses TRBD1 or TRBD2 (5 bases each). The CDR3 has 16 amino acids. Trimming stripped 2 bases from V and 4 bases from J, with 18 bases between. The V gene's germline CDR1 is SGHTA and CDR2 FQGNSA. CDR3 residues: CASSLIYGLRGYEQYF. CDR3 in DNA: TGTGCCAGCAGCTTAATATATGGGTTGAGGGGTTACGAGCAGTACTTC.

The CDR3 loop is CASSLGGPNNQPQHF. CDR3 nucleotide sequence: TGTGCCAGCAGCTTAGGCGGCCCTAATAATCAGCCCCAGCATTTT. The rearrangement links TRBV7-2 to TRBJ1-5, with D hard to call. Germline CDR1 SGHTA, CDR2 FQGNSA. The CDR3 loop spans 15 amino acids. Trimming stripped 1 base from V and 4 bases from J, with 11 bases between.

The DNA of the CDR3 is TGCGCCAGCAGCAAGTTCGGGACGGTTAATGAAAAACTGTTTTTT. It is translated as CASSKFGTVNEKLFF. The chain has TRBV4-1 and TRBJ1-4; a possible D gene is TRBD1 (5 bases). Germline values: CDR1 MGHRA, CDR2 YSYEKL. The CDR3 is 15 amino acids. Trimming removed 5 bases from V and 4 bases from J, with 14 bases in between.

V is TRBV10-3 and J is TRBJ2-5; TRBD1 matches at 7 bases. Germline V gene sequence: CDR1 ENHRY, CDR2 SYGVKD. The CDR3 totals 14 residues. Trimming removed 3 bases from V and 5 bases from J; junction bases left unmatched: 6. The CDR3 DNA is TGTGCCATCAGTGAAAGGGGGCCCCACGAGACCCAGTACTTC. It encodes CAISERGPHETQYF.

This chain links TRBV7-2 with TRBJ2-5; 7 positions match TRBD1. Germline V gene data show CDR1 as SGHTA and CDR2 as FQGNSA. J lost 5 bases, V lost 5 bases, and 8 bases had no gene match. The CDR3 sequence is 14 residues long. The CDR3, as DNA: TGTGCCAGCAGCGTTCGACAGGGCTATGAGACCCAGTACTTC. Amino acids: CASSVRQGYETQYF.

At least ten counts were recorded for this clonotype. The genes are TRBV6-1 and TRBJ2-1, with D perhaps TRBD1 or TRBD2 (5 bases each). V lost 8 bases, J lost 13 bases, and 27 bases lay in between. Germline assignment: CDR1 MNHNS and CDR2 SASEGT. The CDR3 is 15 residues long. CDR3 loop: CASQIPGPSTNLQFF. The CDR3 DNA reads as TGTGCCAGCCAGATTCCGGGACCTTCCACCAATTTACAGTTCTTC.

The chain is built from TRBV27 and TRBJ2-1; TRBD2 matches at 12 bases. The CDR3 has 16 residues. Trimming removed 6 bases from V and 8 bases from J; junction bases left unmatched: 11. Germline-derived CDR1 and CDR2 are MNHEY and SMNVEV (reference sequence). CDR3 DNA: TGTGCCAGCAGATACTCGGGACTAGCGGGCACCTATGAGCAGTTCTTC. Protein: CASRYSGLAGTYEQFF.

Here the CDR3 reads CASSQAPGTNYEQYF. As DNA, the CDR3 is TGCGCCAGCAGTCAAGCCCCCGGGACTAACTACGAGCAGTACTTC. V and J are TRBV23-1 and TRBJ2-7; 7 bases match TRBD2. TRBV23-1 is marked as an open reading frame, function uncertain. The CDR3 loop spans 15 amino acids. V lost 2 bases, J lost 3 bases, and 7 bases stayed unmatched.

A few counts support this clonotype. This chain connects TRBV24-1 to TRBJ2-3; either TRBD1 or TRBD2 may fit D (5 bases each). CDR1 is KGHDR and CDR2 is SFDVKD in the germline V gene. The CDR3 runs to 14 residues. V shed 2 bases and J shed 0 bases, with 5 bases lying between them. CDR3 in DNA: TGTGCCACCAGTGATTGGGACAGCACAGATACGCAGTATTTT. It translates to CATSDWDSTDTQYF.

This clonotype turned up a few times. This chain's CDR3 is CASSPRVGQGAFEQYF. The CDR3 DNA reads as TGTGCCAGCAGCCCCCGTGTGGGACAGGGGGCCTTCGAGCAGTACTTC. J is TRBJ2-7 and V is TRBV7-9, with TRBD1 matching 12 bases. The junction had 11 bases not matched to a gene; V was cut back by 5 bases and J by 6 bases. This CDR3 has 16 residues. CDR1 and CDR2 from the germline V gene are SEHNR and FQNEAQ (reference sequence). The variable domain in full, completed from reference TRBV7-9 and TRBJ2-7, reads DTGVSQNPRHKITKRGQNVTFRCDPISEHNRLYWYRQTLGQGPEFLTYFQNEAQLEKSRLLSDRFSAERPKGSFSTLEIQRTEQGDSAMYLCASSPRVGQGAFEQYFGPGTRLTVT.

This clonotype has more than one count but fewer than ten. CDR3 sequence (DNA): TGTGCCAGCAGGAGTTCGGGGGGGGGCACTGAAGCTTTCTTT. Its translation: CASRSSGGGTEAFF. The gene calls are TRBV12-3 or TRBV12-4 and TRBJ1-1; a possible D gene is TRBD1 (5 bases). The CDR3 is 14 amino acids. Trimming took off 6 bases at V and 4 bases at J, with 15 bases between the two ends.

This clonotype turned up a few times. The chain has TRBV11-2 and TRBJ2-1; TRBD1 is a possible D gene (5 bases). The CDR3 consists of 14 residues. Trimming took off 2 bases at V and 5 bases at J, with 10 bases between the two ends. Germline CDR1 SGHAT, CDR2 FQNNGV. The DNA of the CDR3 is TGTGCCAGCAGCTTAACGAAGGGGCACAATGAGCAGTTCTTC. Its translation is CASSLTKGHNEQFF.

This CDR3 is CASSDGTSGRVFNEQYF. Written as DNA, the CDR3 is TGTGCCAGCAGCGACGGGACTAGCGGGAGGGTTTTCAACGAGCAGTACTTC. This chain joins TRBV5-6 and TRBJ2-7; the match to TRBD2 covers 16 bases. The germline V gene encodes CDR1 SGHDT and CDR2 YYEEEE. V shed 4 bases, J shed 5 bases, and the junction held 9 bases outside the gene matches. The CDR3 is 17 amino acids.

This clonotype was observed many times. The chain has TRBV5-6 and TRBJ2-1; D is unresolved. Germline values: CDR1 SGHDT, CDR2 YYEEEE. The CDR3 has 12 residues. Trimming removed 2 bases at V and 5 bases at J, with 5 bases between. DNA for the CDR3: TGTGCCAGCAGCTTTACAGACAATGAGCAGTTCTTC. It encodes CASSFTDNEQFF.

V and J are TRBV7-2 and TRBJ2-5; D is unclear. The CDR3 totals 15 residues. The V and J ends lost 4 bases and 0 bases respectively, with 12 bases between them. Germline assignment: CDR1 SGHTA and CDR2 FQGNSA. In DNA form, the CDR3 reads TGTGCCAGCAGCTACCTAACGGGCCACCAAGAGACCCAGTACTTC. Translated: CASSYLTGHQETQYF.

A few counts support this clonotype. The chain joins TRBV7-2 to TRBJ2-1, with D hard to call. V shed 3 bases and J shed 2 bases, with 11 bases lying between them. CDR1 and CDR2 (germline): SGHTA, FQGNSA. The CDR3 is made up of 15 amino acids. Here the CDR3 DNA reads TGTGCCAGCAGCTTGGCCCGATATACCTACAATGAGCAGTTCTTC. Its translation is CASSLARYTYNEQFF. Supplemented by reference TRBV7-2 and TRBJ2-1, the full variable domain reads GAGVSQSPSNKVTEKGKDVELRCDPISGHTALYWYRQSLGQGLEFLIYFQGNSAPDKSGLPSDRFSAERTGGSVSTLTIQRTQQEDSAVYLCASSLARYTYNEQFFGPGTRLTVL.

The J gene is TRBJ2-1, the V gene TRBV3-1; TRBD1 might be the D (6 bases). Germline assignment: CDR1 LGHDT and CDR2 YNNKEL (reference sequence). The CDR3 totals 16 residues. Trimming cost V 1 base and J 7 bases, with 17 bases left between them. The CDR3 here is CASSQGFRGDGNEQFF. CDR3 nucleotides: TGTGCCAGCAGCCAAGGGTTCAGGGGTGACGGGAATGAGCAGTTCTTC.

This clonotype was counted between two and nine times. This sequence joins TRBV12-3 or TRBV12-4 and TRBJ2-3; 9 nucleotides line up with TRBD2. Trimming at V came to 6 bases and at J to 2 bases, leaving 9 bases not matched to a gene. The CDR3 consists of 16 residues. CDR3 protein: CASSPLAGATTDTQYF. In nucleotides, the CDR3 is TGTGCCAGCAGCCCCTTAGCGGGGGCCACCACAGATACGCAGTATTTT.

The genes are TRBV7-9 and TRBJ1-4; 8 bases fit TRBD1. The CDR3 totals 15 residues. The germline gives CDR1 SEHNR, CDR2 FQNEAQ (reference sequence). The junction had 9 bases not matched to a gene; V was cut back by 4 bases and J by 8 bases. In DNA, the CDR3 is TGTGCCAGCAGCTCGCGACAGGGGACTTTCGAAAAACTGTTTTTT. It is translated as CASSSRQGTFEKLFF.

The rearrangement links TRBV15 to TRBJ2-7; D remains ambiguous. V gave up 5 bases and J gave up 6 bases, with 8 bases separating them. The CDR3 length is 11 residues. CDR1 is LNHNV, CDR2 YYDKDF, per germline (reference sequence). The CDR3 region has the DNA TGTGCCACCAGCGAACTGGGCGAGCAGTACTTC. Translated: CATSELGEQYF.

In its sample, this clonotype was seen a few times. The chain is built from TRBV4-3 and TRBJ2-6; weak D call: TRBD1 (6 bases). There are 20 residues in the CDR3. V was clipped by 1 base and J by 1 base, with 20 bases between them. Germline CDR1 LGHNA, CDR2 YSLEER. In DNA, the CDR3 is TGCGCCAGCAGCCAAGCGTTTTATCGCAGGGGAAGATCTGGGGCCAACGTCCTGACTTTC. Encoded protein: CASSQAFYRRGRSGANVLTF.

This clonotype has only a few counts. The chain links TRBV5-1 to TRBJ1-2, with TRBD1 matching 8 bases. CDR1 is SGHRS, CDR2 YFSETQ, per germline. The CDR3 length is 16 residues. V was pared by 2 bases and J by 5 bases, with 11 bases of the junction left unmatched. The CDR3 coding sequence is TGCGCCAGCAGCTTAGGACAGGGTGCGGTTCGTTATGGCTACACCTTC. It yields the protein CASSLGQGAVRYGYTF.

This clonotype was observed a few times. This CDR3 reads CSARGIPSWQETQYF. CDR3 DNA: TGCAGTGCTAGAGGGATTCCTAGCTGGCAAGAGACCCAGTACTTC. The gene calls are TRBV20-1 and TRBJ2-5; D is possibly TRBD2 (5 bases). Germline V CDR1 and CDR2: DFQATT, SNEGSKA (reference sequence). Trimming took 1 base from V and 2 from J, leaving 14 bases between them. The CDR3 has 15 amino acids.